This record concerns one T cell receptor beta chain sequence. This record belongs to a study of blood T cell repertoires in COVID-19. About the study: Sites across the United States, Italy and Spain contributed samples from acute and convalescent COVID-19.

V was clipped by 1 base and J by 4 bases; unmatched bases: 8. CDR1 SGHDN and CDR2 FVKESK come from the germline V gene. This CDR3 has 17 amino acids. Original data processing: Using reference gene primer amplification, nucleated cell counts were estimated. Here immunoSEQ multiplex PCR was the method, and the copy in TCRdb shows in-frame clones only, minus some. The V and J calls and clone size were taken over from that table, and D and trimming were inferred from the DNA. This table holds nearly 350,000 clones, approximately 90% found once. The sequenced sample consisted of peripheral blood. This TCR was sampled from a woman aged 18-29 years who had recovered from COVID-19. The rearrangement joins TRBV14 to TRBJ2-5; 11 bases are shared with TRBD2. The CDR3 protein is CASSQGVTSGRRETQYF. The CDR3 nucleotides read TGTGCCAGCAGCCAAGGGGTAACTAGCGGGAGAAGAGAGACCCAGTACTTC.